A selection of T cell receptor beta chains follows, all from one sample in a study of T cells in Graves' hyperthyroidism and ophthalmopathy. One entry per CDR3 protein results from TCRdb running MiXCR on the multiplex PCR reads. Of 600,000 to 650,000 distinct CDR3 sequences listed, about a sixth were seen once; the top ten hold 3.8%. Source material: blood. The source is a woman aged 25 to 39 with Graves' hyperthyroidism. Each CDR3 is given with its conserved first and last residue. D genes are given only for firm matches. A clone size is listed for some rows: how often the clone was seen (once, few, many), or a class if it is expanded.

clone size: many
CDR3 length: 15
D gene: TRBD2
J gene: TRBJ2-1
V gene: TRBV29-1
CDR3 protein: CSVATASGSLDEQFF
CDR3 DNA: TGCAGCGTTGCCACGGCTAGCGGGAGTTTGGATGAGCAGTTCTTC

clone size: few
CDR3 length: 16
D gene: TRBD1
J gene: TRBJ2-5
V gene: TRBV5-8
CDR3 protein: CASLDGQGQGWETQYF
CDR3 DNA: TGTGCCAGCCTCGACGGACAGGGGCAAGGGTGGGAGACCCAGTACTTC

clone size: many
CDR3 length: 11
D gene: .
J gene: TRBJ2-3
V gene: TRBV6-1
CDR3 protein: CASKRADTQYF
CDR3 DNA: TGTGCCAGCAAAAGGGCGGATACGCAGTATTTT

clone size: many
CDR3 length: 16
D gene: TRBD2
J gene: TRBJ2-6
V gene: TRBV12-3/TRBV12-4
CDR3 protein: CASSPHSGAGANVLTF
CDR3 DNA: TGTGCCAGCAGTCCCCACAGCGGGGCTGGGGCCAACGTCCTGACTTTC

clone size: many
CDR3 length: 16
D gene: TRBD1
J gene: TRBJ2-2
V gene: TRBV11-2
CDR3 protein: CASSRIGQVYTGELFF
CDR3 DNA: TGTGCCAGCAGCCGCATTGGACAGGTCTACACCGGGGAGCTGTTTTTT

clone size: few
CDR3 length: 10
D gene: .
J gene: TRBJ2-1
V gene: TRBV10-3
CDR3 protein: CAIGGNEQFF
CDR3 DNA: TGTGCCATCGGGGGCAATGAGCAGTTCTTC

clone size: .
CDR3 length: 17
D gene: .
J gene: TRBJ1-6
V gene: TRBV3-1
CDR3 protein: CASGQDKSNPPNSPLHF
CDR3 DNA: TGTGCCAGCGGCCAAGACAAAAGTAACCCCCCTAATTCACCCCTCCACTTT

clone size: many
CDR3 length: 13
D gene: .
J gene: TRBJ2-5
V gene: TRBV2
CDR3 protein: CASSENNQETQYF
CDR3 DNA: TGTGCCAGCAGTGAGAACAACCAAGAGACCCAGTACTTC

clone size: .
CDR3 length: 12
D gene: .
J gene: TRBJ1-2
V gene: TRBV6-4
CDR3 protein: CASSYANYGYTF
CDR3 DNA: TGTGCCAGCAGTTACGCAAACTATGGCTACACCTTC

clone size: few
CDR3 length: 16
D gene: TRBD2
J gene: TRBJ2-5
V gene: TRBV11-3
CDR3 protein: CASSSRERGRQETQYF
CDR3 DNA: TGTGCCAGCAGCTCGCGGGAGCGGGGGCGCCAAGAGACCCAGTACTTC

clone size: many
CDR3 length: 16
D gene: .
J gene: TRBJ2-1
V gene: TRBV11-2
CDR3 protein: CASSLQGGADYNEQFF
CDR3 DNA: TGTGCCAGCAGCTTACAGGGCGGGGCAGACTACAATGAGCAGTTCTTC

clone size: .
CDR3 length: 15
D gene: .
J gene: TRBJ2-2
V gene: TRBV2
CDR3 protein: CASGTRWRGDGELFF
CDR3 DNA: TGTGCCAGCGGCACCCGATGGCGGGGTGACGGGGAGCTGTTTTTT

clone size: .
CDR3 length: 15
D gene: .
J gene: TRBJ2-3
V gene: TRBV7-6
CDR3 protein: CASSRRGLAIDTQYF
CDR3 DNA: TGTGCCAGCAGCCGAAGAGGCCTAGCAATAGATACGCAGTATTTT

clone size: many
CDR3 length: 14
D gene: TRBD2
J gene: TRBJ2-3
V gene: TRBV20-1
CDR3 protein: CSALPGLATDTQYF
CDR3 DNA: TGCAGTGCTCTTCCGGGACTAGCAACAGATACGCAGTATTTT

clone size: few
CDR3 length: 14
D gene: .
J gene: TRBJ2-3
V gene: TRBV9
CDR3 protein: CASSPGRGADTQYF
CDR3 DNA: TGTGCCAGCAGCCCCGGTCGGGGCGCAGATACGCAGTATTTT

clone size: many
CDR3 length: 15
D gene: TRBD2
J gene: TRBJ2-1
V gene: TRBV24-1
CDR3 protein: CATSETSGSVAEQFF
CDR3 DNA: TGTGCCACCAGTGAAACTAGCGGGAGTGTGGCTGAGCAGTTCTTC

clone size: .
CDR3 length: 15
D gene: .
J gene: TRBJ2-2
V gene: TRBV29-1
CDR3 protein: CSVTTENLNTGELFF
CDR3 DNA: TGCAGCGTTACTACCGAGAATTTGAACACCGGGGAGCTGTTTTTT

clone size: many
CDR3 length: 17
D gene: .
J gene: TRBJ2-6
V gene: TRBV28
CDR3 protein: CASSLFLRSPGANVLTF
CDR3 DNA: TGTGCCAGCAGTTTATTCCTACGCTCCCCTGGGGCCAACGTCCTGACTTTC

clone size: many
CDR3 length: 13
D gene: .
J gene: TRBJ1-2
V gene: TRBV29-1
CDR3 protein: CSVAGGDNYGYTF
CDR3 DNA: TGCAGCGTTGCGGGCGGAGATAACTATGGCTACACCTTC

clone size: few
CDR3 length: 15
D gene: TRBD1
J gene: TRBJ1-5
V gene: TRBV7-8
CDR3 protein: CASVQGAGLNQPQHF
CDR3 DNA: TGTGCCAGCGTGCAGGGGGCGGGTCTGAATCAGCCCCAGCATTTT

clone size: many
CDR3 length: 16
D gene: .
J gene: TRBJ2-3
V gene: TRBV11-2
CDR3 protein: CASSYGGGRSTDTQYF
CDR3 DNA: TGTGCCAGCAGTTATGGGGGGGGCCGTAGCACAGATACGCAGTATTTT

clone size: .
CDR3 length: 13
D gene: .
J gene: TRBJ2-4
V gene: TRBV29-1
CDR3 protein: CSVDTRHGYIQYF
CDR3 DNA: TGCAGCGTTGATACGCGGCACGGGTACATTCAGTACTTC

clone size: few
CDR3 length: 17
D gene: TRBD1
J gene: TRBJ1-3
V gene: TRBV28
CDR3 protein: CASSLPGQLSSGNTIYF
CDR3 DNA: TGTGCCAGCAGTTTACCGGGACAGCTAAGCTCTGGAAACACCATATATTTT

clone size: .
CDR3 length: 11
D gene: .
J gene: TRBJ2-7
V gene: TRBV29-1
CDR3 protein: CSVYVLGEQYF
CDR3 DNA: TGCAGCGTATACGTCCTCGGGGAGCAGTACTTC

clone size: few
CDR3 length: 18
D gene: .
J gene: TRBJ2-3
V gene: TRBV12-3/TRBV12-4
CDR3 protein: CASSLKVTEGGRTDTQYF
CDR3 DNA: TGTGCCAGCAGTTTAAAGGTCACGGAGGGGGGGCGCACAGATACGCAGTATTTT

clone size: .
CDR3 length: 12
D gene: .
J gene: TRBJ2-7
V gene: TRBV19
CDR3 protein: CASSISGREQYF
CDR3 DNA: TGTGCCAGTAGTATTTCCGGTCGCGAGCAGTACTTC

clone size: many
CDR3 length: 18
D gene: TRBD2
J gene: TRBJ2-3
V gene: TRBV28
CDR3 protein: CASSVGLADTEPTDTQYF
CDR3 DNA: TGTGCCAGCAGTGTCGGACTAGCGGATACAGAACCCACAGATACGCAGTATTTT

clone size: few
CDR3 length: 12
D gene: .
J gene: TRBJ2-7
V gene: TRBV29-1
CDR3 protein: CSAQGEAWEQYF
CDR3 DNA: TGCAGCGCACAGGGAGAGGCGTGGGAGCAGTACTTC

clone size: .
CDR3 length: 18
D gene: TRBD2
J gene: TRBJ2-1
V gene: TRBV12-5
CDR3 protein: CASGFGEGPSSVNNEQFF
CDR3 DNA: TGTGCTAGTGGTTTTGGGGAGGGCCCATCTAGCGTAAACAATGAGCAGTTCTTC

clone size: many
CDR3 length: 16
D gene: TRBD2
J gene: TRBJ2-7
V gene: TRBV9
CDR3 protein: CASSVDGSGTDYEQYF
CDR3 DNA: TGTGCCAGCAGCGTCGATGGGAGCGGGACCGACTACGAGCAGTACTTC

clone size: many
CDR3 length: 17
D gene: .
J gene: TRBJ1-2
V gene: TRBV12-3/TRBV12-4
CDR3 protein: CASSLAGQSGRNYGYTF
CDR3 DNA: TGTGCCAGCAGTTTAGCTGGACAGTCCGGACGTAACTATGGCTACACCTTC

clone size: .
CDR3 length: 15
D gene: .
J gene: TRBJ2-1
V gene: TRBV24-1
CDR3 protein: CATSDLRRGYNEQFF
CDR3 DNA: TGTGCCACCAGTGATTTGCGGCGAGGGTACAATGAGCAGTTCTTC

clone size: .
CDR3 length: 18
D gene: TRBD1
J gene: TRBJ2-5
V gene: TRBV4-1
CDR3 protein: CASSQVWTGGMFYETQYF
CDR3 DNA: TGCGCCAGCAGCCAAGTCTGGACAGGGGGCATGTTCTATGAGACCCAGTACTTC

clone size: many
CDR3 length: 16
D gene: TRBD2
J gene: TRBJ2-1
V gene: TRBV7-2
CDR3 protein: CASSLAGLANNNEQFF
CDR3 DNA: TGTGCCAGCAGCTTAGCCGGACTAGCGAACAACAATGAGCAGTTCTTC

clone size: few
CDR3 length: 14
D gene: .
J gene: TRBJ2-7
V gene: TRBV6-2/TRBV6-3
CDR3 protein: CASNQNPAGLEQYF
CDR3 DNA: TGTGCCAGCAACCAAAACCCGGCAGGGCTCGAGCAGTACTTC

clone size: .
CDR3 length: 21
D gene: TRBD2
J gene: TRBJ2-2
V gene: TRBV4-1
CDR3 protein: CASSQLPQGLAGGATTGELFF
CDR3 DNA: TGCGCCAGCAGCCAATTGCCCCAAGGACTAGCGGGAGGGGCGACCACCGGGGAGCTGTTTTTT

clone size: many
CDR3 length: 15
D gene: TRBD2
J gene: TRBJ2-7
V gene: TRBV27
CDR3 protein: CASSLATSGTGEQYF
CDR3 DNA: TGTGCCAGCAGTTTGGCAACTAGCGGTACGGGCGAGCAGTACTTC

clone size: many
CDR3 length: 16
D gene: .
J gene: TRBJ2-1
V gene: TRBV5-4
CDR3 protein: CASTSPLTGNVNEQFF
CDR3 DNA: TGTGCCAGCACCTCCCCACTAACAGGGAATGTAAATGAGCAGTTCTTC

clone size: .
CDR3 length: 14
D gene: TRBD1
J gene: TRBJ1-6
V gene: TRBV27
CDR3 protein: CASTVTGPNSPLHF
CDR3 DNA: TGTGCCAGCACGGTGACAGGGCCGAATTCACCCCTCCACTTT

clone size: many
CDR3 length: 14
D gene: .
J gene: TRBJ2-1
V gene: TRBV7-9
CDR3 protein: CASSPGTQAREQFF
CDR3 DNA: TGTGCCAGCAGCCCTGGGACTCAGGCCCGTGAGCAGTTCTTC

clone size: many
CDR3 length: 15
D gene: .
J gene: TRBJ2-1
V gene: TRBV2
CDR3 protein: CASSEVGRTYNEQFF
CDR3 DNA: TGTGCCAGCAGTGAAGTGGGAAGGACCTACAATGAGCAGTTCTTC

clone size: .
CDR3 length: 16
D gene: TRBD1
J gene: TRBJ2-1
V gene: TRBV19
CDR3 protein: CASSLRQGGSLNEQFF
CDR3 DNA: TGTGCCAGTAGCCTTCGACAGGGGGGTAGCCTGAATGAGCAGTTCTTC

clone size: .
CDR3 length: 15
D gene: TRBD2
J gene: TRBJ2-3
V gene: TRBV20-1
CDR3 protein: CSARPLAASTDTQYF
CDR3 DNA: TGCAGTGCTAGACCCCTAGCGGCTAGCACAGATACGCAGTATTTT

clone size: many
CDR3 length: 13
D gene: .
J gene: TRBJ2-1
V gene: TRBV11-2
CDR3 protein: CASSLVDYNEQFF
CDR3 DNA: TGTGCCAGCAGCTTAGTCGACTACAATGAGCAGTTCTTC

clone size: many
CDR3 length: 13
D gene: .
J gene: TRBJ2-2
V gene: TRBV27
CDR3 protein: CASSFTNTGELFF
CDR3 DNA: TGTGCCAGCAGTTTTACGAACACCGGGGAGCTGTTTTTT

clone size: .
CDR3 length: 15
D gene: .
J gene: TRBJ2-7
V gene: TRBV28
CDR3 protein: CASRAAGVTPYEQYF
CDR3 DNA: TGTGCCAGCAGGGCCGCAGGGGTAACTCCCTACGAGCAGTACTTC

clone size: .
CDR3 length: 15
D gene: TRBD1
J gene: TRBJ2-1
V gene: TRBV6-2/TRBV6-3
CDR3 protein: CASSYGTGANNEQFF
CDR3 DNA: TGTGCCAGCAGTTACGGGACAGGGGCCAACAATGAGCAGTTCTTC

clone size: .
CDR3 length: 19
D gene: TRBD2
J gene: TRBJ2-5
V gene: TRBV28
CDR3 protein: CASSTIRLAPTNTQETQYF
CDR3 DNA: TGTGCCAGCAGTACAATCCGACTAGCGCCAACAAATACCCAAGAGACCCAGTACTTC

clone size: .
CDR3 length: 15
D gene: .
J gene: TRBJ2-3
V gene: TRBV27
CDR3 protein: CASRTMTGGTDTQYF
CDR3 DNA: TGTGCCAGCCGAACGATGACAGGAGGAACAGATACGCAGTATTTT

clone size: .
CDR3 length: 13
D gene: .
J gene: TRBJ2-7
V gene: TRBV5-1
CDR3 protein: CASKRNEKYEQYF
CDR3 DNA: TGCGCCAGCAAAAGAAACGAAAAGTACGAGCAGTACTTC

clone size: many
CDR3 length: 13
D gene: .
J gene: TRBJ1-2
V gene: TRBV28
CDR3 protein: CASNLPGAAGYTF
CDR3 DNA: TGTGCCAGCAATCTGCCAGGGGCGGCTGGCTACACCTTC

clone size: few
CDR3 length: 16
D gene: TRBD1
J gene: TRBJ2-2
V gene: TRBV6-5
CDR3 protein: CASSYLGQGVAGELFF
CDR3 DNA: TGTGCCAGCAGTTACCTCGGACAGGGGGTAGCCGGGGAGCTGTTTTTT

clone size: many
CDR3 length: 20
D gene: TRBD2
J gene: TRBJ2-1
V gene: TRBV12-3/TRBV12-4
CDR3 protein: CASSFRDPLGGRASYNEQFF
CDR3 DNA: TGTGCCAGCAGTTTCCGGGACCCTCTTGGCGGGAGGGCTAGCTACAATGAGCAGTTCTTC

clone size: many
CDR3 length: 14
D gene: TRBD1
J gene: TRBJ2-5
V gene: TRBV2
CDR3 protein: CASRGAGGLKTQYF
CDR3 DNA: TGTGCCAGCAGGGGGGCAGGGGGCTTGAAGACCCAGTACTTC

clone size: many
CDR3 length: 14
D gene: .
J gene: TRBJ2-1
V gene: TRBV3-1
CDR3 protein: CASSPSTGRSEQFF
CDR3 DNA: TGTGCCAGCAGCCCAAGTACAGGGAGAAGTGAGCAGTTCTTC